The 7 T cell receptor beta chains in this list originate from one sample, sequenced in a study of shared clonotypes between healthy human individuals. Data came from immunoSEQ multiplex PCR; TCRdb stores just in-frame clones and leaves some out. The sample lists 1.5 million to 1.9 million clones, approximately 98% occurring once. Material: naive CD4+ T cells sorted from blood. The subset here: CD45RA+ positively selected. The receptor set was obtained from a young man in good health.

The chain recombines TRBV18 with TRBJ2-1, with 7 positions matching TRBD1. The CDR3 sequence is 15 residues long. Per the germline V gene, CDR1 is KGHSH and CDR2 is LQKENI. Trimming removed 0 bases from V and 3 bases from J; junction bases left unmatched: 2. The CDR3 bases are TGTGCCAGCTCACCACCGGGACAGCTCTACAATGAGCAGTTCTTC. It codes for CASSPPGQLYNEQFF.

The chain has TRBV6-5 and TRBJ1-4, with D possibly TRBD1 on 5 matching bases. The CDR3 spans 16 residues. CDR1 is MNHEY, CDR2 SVGAGI, per germline. With 0 bases removed from V and 2 bases from J, the gap between germline ends came to 10 bases. The CDR3 DNA reads as TGTGCCAGCAGTTACTCGACCAGGGACACTAATGAAAAACTGTTTTTT. Protein product: CASSYSTRDTNEKLFF.

The rearrangement joins TRBV28 to TRBJ2-7, with D possibly TRBD1 on 5 matching bases. Germline CDR1 and CDR2: MDHEN and SYDVKM. Trimming shortened V by 7 bases and J by 1 base, and 17 bases separated the two germline ends. The CDR3 length is 15 residues. CDR3: CASTRDSTRSYEQYF. In DNA form, the CDR3 reads TGTGCCAGCACCCGAGACAGTACCCGTTCCTACGAGCAGTACTTC.

The V and J genes are TRBV7-8 and TRBJ1-5; D unclear. CDR3 length equals 12 residues. Trimming left V 5 bases short and J 0 bases short, with 2 bases between. Germline-derived CDR1 and CDR2 are SGHVS and FQNEAQ. CDR3 region: CASSASNQPQHF. In nucleotides, the CDR3 is TGTGCCAGCAGCGCTAGCAATCAGCCCCAGCATTTT.

The rearrangement links TRBV5-1 to TRBJ2-3; no firm D call. Deletions cut 4 bases from V and 0 bases from J, with 18 bases between. The CDR3 totals 17 residues. Per the germline V gene, CDR1 is SGHRS and CDR2 is YFSETQ. The CDR3 bases are TGCGCCAGCAGCCGAAAAAACACTTCGGAGAGCACAGATACGCAGTATTTT. Translation: CASSRKNTSESTDTQYF.

This clone was seen just once. The rearrangement joins TRBV2 to TRBJ2-7; possible D gene TRBD2, 6 bases. The V gene's germline CDR1 is SNHLY and CDR2 FYNNEI. This CDR3 spans 14 amino acids. Trimming removed 6 bases from V and 4 bases from J, with 16 bases in between. The CDR3 DNA is TGTGCCAGCAGAGTTGGTAGCGGAAATTACGAGCAGTACTTC. This sequence encodes CASRVGSGNYEQYF. The complete variable domain, with remaining parts taken from reference TRBV2 and TRBJ2-7, reads EPEVTQTPSHQVTQMGQEVILRCVPISNHLYFYWYRQILGQKVEFLVSFYNNEISEKSEIFDDQFSVERPDGSNFTLKIRSTKLEDSAMYFCASRVGSGNYEQYFGPGTRLTVT.

The CDR3 DNA reads TGTGCCAGCAGCTTAGTACAGGCTCAAGGCTACACCTTC. As protein: CASSLVQAQGYTF. This rearrangement joins TRBV7-9 to TRBJ1-2, with D possibly being TRBD1 (5 bases). This CDR3 spans 13 amino acids. With 1 base removed from V and 8 bases from J, the gap between germline ends came to 11 bases. Germline V gene data show CDR1 as SEHNR and CDR2 as FQNEAQ (reference sequence).